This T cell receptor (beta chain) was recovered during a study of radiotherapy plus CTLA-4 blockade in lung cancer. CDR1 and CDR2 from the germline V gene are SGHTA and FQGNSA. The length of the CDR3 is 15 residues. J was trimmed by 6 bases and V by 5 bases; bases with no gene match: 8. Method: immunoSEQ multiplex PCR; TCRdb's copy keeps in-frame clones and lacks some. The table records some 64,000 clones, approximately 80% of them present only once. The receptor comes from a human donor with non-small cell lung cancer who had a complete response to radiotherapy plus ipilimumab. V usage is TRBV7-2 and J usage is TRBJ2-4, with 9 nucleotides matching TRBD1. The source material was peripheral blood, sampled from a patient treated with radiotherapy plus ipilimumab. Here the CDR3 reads CASSRDRVRGNIQYF. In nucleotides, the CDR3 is TGTGCCAGCAGCAGGGACAGGGTACGGGGAAACATTCAGTACTTC.